A single sample is the source of the 13 T cell receptor beta chains below, sequenced in a study of blood T cell repertoires in COVID-19. Sequencing was performed with immunoSEQ multiplex PCR; in TCRdb, only in-frame clones are kept and a portion is missing. The table includes tens of thousands of clones, 80% detected once. The sample consisted of peripheral blood. These receptors came from a woman aged 80 or older with acute or convalescent COVID-19.

The gene calls are TRBV25-1 and TRBJ1-6, with D unresolved. V lost 3 bases, J lost 7 bases, and 13 bases lay in between. This CDR3 is built from 15 residues. Per germline, CDR1 MGHDK and CDR2 SYGVNS. CDR3 in amino acids: CASSDQSGSNSPLHF. The CDR3 DNA reads TGTGCCAGCAGTGATCAATCAGGTTCCAATTCACCCCTCCACTTT.

This clone turned up a few times. The rearrangement uses TRBV18 and TRBJ2-1, with D possibly TRBD1 on 6 matching bases. The CDR3 runs to 12 residues. The germline CDR1 and CDR2 sequences are KGHSH and LQKENI. V lost 5 bases and J 8 bases, leaving 10 bases between the germline ends. CDR3 amino acids: CASSATGDEQFF. CDR3 DNA: TGTGCCAGCTCAGCGACAGGCGATGAGCAGTTCTTC. Full variable domain (rest looked up from reference TRBV18 and TRBJ2-1): NAGVMQNPRHLVRRRGQEARLRCSPMKGHSHVYWYRQLPEEGLKFMVYLQKENIIDESGMPKERFSAEFPKEGPSILRIQQVVRGDSAAYFCASSATGDEQFFGPGTRLTVL.

This rearrangement joins TRBV10-1 to TRBJ1-4; 8 bases are a match to TRBD1. This CDR3 is built from 14 residues. Trimming cost V 9 bases and J 7 bases; bases outside gene matches: 10. Germline V lookup: CDR1 WNHNN, CDR2 SYGVQD (reference sequence). The CDR3 DNA sequence: TGCGCCAGTTTTCAACAGGGGGGGAGTGAAAAACTGTTTTTT. Protein: CASFQQGGSEKLFF.

This rearrangement joins TRBV7-7 to TRBJ2-5, with 8 positions matching TRBD2. V was clipped by 4 bases and J by 5 bases; unmatched bases: 3. This CDR3 has 13 amino acids. Per the germline V gene, CDR1 is SSHAT and CDR2 is FNYEAQ (reference sequence). The CDR3 DNA is TGTGCCAGCAGCTCATCGGGGGGGGAGACCCAGTACTTC. It yields the protein CASSSSGGETQYF.

The chain is built from TRBV7-2 and TRBJ2-2, with 9 nucleotides matching TRBD1. After removal of 5 bases from V and 6 bases from J, the junction contained 7 bases not matched to a gene. CDR3 size: 15 residues. Germline CDR1 is SGHTA and CDR2 is FQGNSA. CDR3 residues: CASSPFRQGAGELFF. For the CDR3, the DNA is TGTGCCAGCAGCCCCTTCAGACAGGGGGCCGGGGAGCTGTTTTTT.

This clone was picked up a small number of times. This CDR3 is CASSLQDYNEQFF. The CDR3 region has the DNA TGCGCCAGCAGCTTACAAGACTACAATGAGCAGTTCTTC. The genes are TRBV5-1 and TRBJ2-1; D not resolved. The CDR3 consists of 13 residues. V lost 2 bases to trimming and J lost 3 bases, with 6 bases between them. CDR1 and CDR2 from the germline V gene are SGHRS and YFSETQ.

The chain has TRBV14 and TRBJ1-1; TRBD1 aligns across 9 bases. CDR3 length: 17 residues. Per the germline V gene, CDR1 is SGHDN and CDR2 is FVKESK. Unmatched junction bases numbered 13, after V lost 0 bases and J lost 8 bases. The CDR3 is CASSQERGDRANREAFF. The CDR3 DNA reads as TGTGCCAGCAGCCAAGAAAGGGGGGACAGGGCGAACAGAGAAGCTTTCTTT.

There are a few counts of this clone. The chain links TRBV7-3 to TRBJ1-6; 8 nucleotides match TRBD1. The CDR3 runs 16 residues. V gave up 4 bases and J gave up 8 bases; unmatched junction bases: 10. CDR1 and CDR2 from the germline V gene are SGHTA and FQGTGA. The CDR3 loop is CASSSRQGLRDSPLHF. CDR3 coding DNA: TGTGCCAGCAGCTCGAGACAGGGGCTGAGGGATTCACCCCTCCACTTT. The full variable domain, in which reference TRBV7-3 and TRBJ1-6 provide the parts outside the CDR3, is GAGVSQTPSNKVTEKGKYVELRCDPISGHTALYWYRQSLGQGPEFLIYFQGTGAADDSGLPNDRFFAVRPEGSVSTLKIQRTERGDSAVYLCASSSRQGLRDSPLHFGNGTRLTVT.

The chain carries TRBV6-5 and TRBJ2-7; possibly TRBD2 for D (5 bases). The CDR3 loop spans 12 amino acids. Germline V lookup: CDR1 MNHEY, CDR2 SVGAGI. Trimming left V 7 bases short and J 6 bases short, with 13 bases between. CDR3 bases: TGTGCCAGCACCATCGGGGTAAGCGAGCAGTACTTC. Translated: CASTIGVSEQYF.

This clone was detected only once. The rearrangement uses TRBV6-5 and TRBJ2-3; 8 positions match TRBD1. In germline, CDR1 is MNHEY, CDR2 SVGAGI. This CDR3 spans 16 amino acids. Trimming at V came to 2 bases and at J to 5 bases, leaving 9 bases not matched to a gene. DNA for the CDR3: TGTGCCAGCAGTTACCGGGGACAGGTGGGGAAAGATACGCAGTATTTT. Protein: CASSYRGQVGKDTQYF.

The CDR3 loop is CASRQGSNTGELFF. In DNA, the CDR3 is TGTGCCAGCAGACAGGGGTCGAACACCGGGGAGCTGTTTTTT. The chain joins TRBV6-5 to TRBJ2-2; 7 positions match TRBD1. This CDR3 spans 14 amino acids. The germline CDR1 and CDR2 sequences are MNHEY and SVGAGI. Trimming took 6 bases from V and 0 from J; bases not matched to a gene: 1.

The chain has TRBV20-1 and TRBJ2-3, with D possibly matching TRBD1 (5 bases). Trimming took off 3 bases at V and 5 bases at J, with 15 bases between the two ends. This CDR3 is built from 14 residues. Germline V gives CDR1 DFQATT, CDR2 SNEGSKA (reference sequence). The CDR3 region has the DNA TGCAGTGCTAGTAAGGGCCCTAGGGGAGATACGCAGTATTTT. Its translation: CSASKGPRGDTQYF.

This clone was detected a few times. The gene calls are TRBV5-4 and TRBJ1-2; the D gene is possibly TRBD1 (5 bases). This CDR3 contains 14 residues. Trimming took off 0 bases at V and 1 base at J, with 7 bases between the two ends. Germline CDR1 SGHNT, CDR2 YYREEE (reference sequence). DNA for the CDR3: TGTGCCAGCAGCTTGGCACAGGATAACTATGGCTACACCTTC. It specifies CASSLAQDNYGYTF.